This T cell receptor (beta chain) stems from a study of Ad26.COV2.S vaccination and SARS-CoV-2 variants. Profiling relied on immunoSEQ multiplex PCR, and the TCRdb table lists in-frame clones only, not all of them. Counted here are some 500,000 clones, roughly 89% occurring once; the ten biggest clones make up about 2.4%. Sample treatment: around 19 received Ad26.COV2.S at low or high dose, single or two shots; about five received placebo; per-sample allocation not given. Samples analyzed were those drawn on day 63 after the first vaccine or placebo injection. Donation was by an adult aged 18-55 years who was in Boston. The shot given was an Ad26 vector that makes Wuhan-strain SARS-CoV-2 spike. Regarding this clone: What it binds is unknown.

Broader study findings: Spike-specific CD8+ and CD4+ T cell responses reportedly showed substantial breadth after vaccination. Higher spike-specific TCR breadth was found in vaccine recipients than in placebo recipients.

The clonotype originates from a person aged 18-60 years who received the Ad26.COV2.S COVID-19 vaccine or a placebo. The input for sequencing was peripheral blood, taken in a trial of Ad26.COV2.S vaccine versus placebo.

The CDR3 bases are TGTGCCATCAAGCTTGGTGGACAGGGGGTAGGTAGAGAAGCTTTCTTT. Translating it yields CAIKLGGQGVGREAFF. J is TRBJ1-1 and V is TRBV10-3, with 10 bases aligning to TRBD1. The germline V gene encodes CDR1 ENHRY and CDR2 SYGVKD. J gave up 8 bases and V 7 bases, and 16 bases lay outside the gene matches. This CDR3 comprises 16 residues.